The rows below give T cell receptor beta chains drawn from one sample of a study of graft-versus-host responses after intestinal transplantation. No antigens are known for them. Sequencing was performed with immunoSEQ multiplex PCR; in TCRdb, only in-frame clones are kept and a portion is missing. The sample includes around 97,000 clones, approximately 93% of them seen just once. Here the sequenced sample was unstimulated CD8+ T cells sorted from spleen or lymph node cells, taken before intestinal transplant. These receptors came from a human donor who received an intestinal transplant. CDR3s include the opening cysteine and the closing phenylalanine or tryptophan. The D gene is left open where the match is weak. A row's size may be missing; if present it is once, few, many or a size class.

v_call: TRBV27
j_call: TRBJ2-1
clone_size: -
d_call: -
cdr3_aa: CASSSRDWSSYNEQFF
cdr3_nt: TGTGCCAGCAGTTCCCGGGACTGGAGCTCCTACAATGAGCAGTTCTTC

v_call: TRBV27
j_call: TRBJ1-1
clone_size: once
d_call: -
cdr3_aa: CASTPGDRLTEAFF
cdr3_nt: TGTGCCAGCACCCCGGGGGACCGACTCACTGAAGCTTTCTTT

v_call: TRBV7-8
j_call: TRBJ1-2
clone_size: -
d_call: -
cdr3_aa: CASSLVRGFDGYTF
cdr3_nt: TGTGCCAGCAGCTTAGTCAGGGGCTTTGATGGCTACACCTTC

v_call: TRBV18
j_call: TRBJ1-1
clone_size: -
d_call: -
cdr3_aa: CASSPPGNTEAFF
cdr3_nt: TGTGCCAGCTCACCCCCGGGGAACACTGAAGCTTTCTTT

v_call: TRBV27
j_call: TRBJ1-4
clone_size: -
d_call: -
cdr3_aa: CASSLLGANEKLFF
cdr3_nt: TGTGCCAGCAGTTTACTTGGAGCGAATGAAAAACTGTTTTTT

v_call: TRBV7-2
j_call: TRBJ1-3
clone_size: few
d_call: -
cdr3_aa: CASSLATAGNTIYF
cdr3_nt: TGTGCCAGCAGCTTAGCGACAGCTGGAAACACCATATATTTT

v_call: TRBV7-6
j_call: TRBJ2-5
clone_size: -
d_call: TRBD2
cdr3_aa: CASSHEAGGLQETQYF
cdr3_nt: TGTGCCAGCAGCCACGAAGCGGGGGGGCTCCAAGAGACCCAGTACTTC

v_call: TRBV9
j_call: TRBJ2-3
clone_size: once
d_call: TRBD2
cdr3_aa: CASSVALAGGLDTQYF
cdr3_nt: TGTGCCAGCAGCGTAGCCCTAGCGGGGGGTTTGGATACGCAGTATTTT

v_call: TRBV9
j_call: TRBJ2-3
clone_size: -
d_call: TRBD2
cdr3_aa: CASSPIPTSGPTNTQYF
cdr3_nt: TGTGCCAGCAGCCCTATACCAACTAGCGGGCCTACTAATACGCAGTATTTT

v_call: TRBV12-5
j_call: TRBJ2-7
clone_size: -
d_call: TRBD1
cdr3_aa: CASGLVGDRGNEQYF
cdr3_nt: TGTGCTAGTGGTTTGGTAGGGGACAGGGGCAACGAGCAGTACTTC

v_call: TRBV10-2
j_call: TRBJ2-1
clone_size: -
d_call: TRBD1
cdr3_aa: CASSRTGVDEQFF
cdr3_nt: TGCGCCAGCAGTCGAACAGGGGTGGATGAGCAGTTCTTC

v_call: TRBV15
j_call: TRBJ1-1
clone_size: -
d_call: -
cdr3_aa: CATRSGGTEAFF
cdr3_nt: TGTGCCACCAGGTCTGGGGGAACTGAAGCTTTCTTT

v_call: TRBV5-1
j_call: TRBJ2-3
clone_size: -
d_call: -
cdr3_aa: CASSLAVSADTQYF
cdr3_nt: TGCGCCAGCAGCTTGGCCGTCTCCGCAGATACGCAGTATTTT

v_call: TRBV2
j_call: TRBJ1-5
clone_size: -
d_call: -
cdr3_aa: CASNEQGINHQPQHF
cdr3_nt: TGTGCCAGCAACGAACAGGGAATCAACCATCAGCCCCAGCATTTT

v_call: TRBV23-1
j_call: TRBJ2-1
clone_size: -
d_call: -
cdr3_aa: CASSPVGHLKGNEQFF
cdr3_nt: TGCGCCAGCAGTCCAGTGGGACATTTAAAGGGGAATGAGCAGTTCTTC

v_call: TRBV13
j_call: TRBJ2-2
clone_size: -
d_call: TRBD2
cdr3_aa: CASSSAGVDTGELFF
cdr3_nt: TGTGCCAGCAGCTCCGCGGGGGTGGACACCGGGGAGCTGTTTTTT

v_call: TRBV29-1
j_call: TRBJ1-2
clone_size: -
d_call: TRBD1
cdr3_aa: CSDWDRDGYTF
cdr3_nt: TGCAGCGATTGGGACAGGGATGGCTACACCTTC

v_call: TRBV2
j_call: TRBJ2-7
clone_size: once
d_call: -
cdr3_aa: CASSELRTASYEQYF
cdr3_nt: TGTGCCAGCAGTGAACTCCGGACAGCCTCCTACGAGCAGTACTTC

v_call: TRBV9
j_call: TRBJ2-1
clone_size: -
d_call: -
cdr3_aa: CASSVAGAESGNEQFF
cdr3_nt: TGTGCCAGCAGCGTAGCGGGGGCAGAGAGTGGCAATGAGCAGTTCTTC

v_call: TRBV19
j_call: TRBJ2-2
clone_size: -
d_call: -
cdr3_aa: CASSIGWNTGELFF
cdr3_nt: TGTGCCAGTAGTATCGGTTGGAACACCGGGGAGCTGTTTTTT

v_call: TRBV6-1
j_call: TRBJ1-2
clone_size: -
d_call: TRBD1
cdr3_aa: CASSIRDSYGYTF
cdr3_nt: TGTGCCAGCAGTATTCGGGACAGCTATGGCTACACCTTC

v_call: TRBV7-2
j_call: TRBJ2-5
clone_size: -
d_call: -
cdr3_aa: CASSRALETQYF
cdr3_nt: TGTGCCAGCAGCCGGGCTTTGGAGACCCAGTACTTC

v_call: TRBV4-1
j_call: TRBJ2-7
clone_size: once
d_call: TRBD1
cdr3_aa: CASSPLPGQGRSYEQYF
cdr3_nt: TGCGCCAGCAGCCCTTTACCTGGACAGGGAAGAAGTTACGAGCAGTACTTC

v_call: TRBV4-1
j_call: TRBJ2-1
clone_size: -
d_call: TRBD1
cdr3_aa: CASSQDPGDSYNEQFF
cdr3_nt: TGCGCCAGCAGCCAAGATCCTGGGGACAGCTACAATGAGCAGTTCTTC

v_call: TRBV7-6
j_call: TRBJ2-7
clone_size: -
d_call: -
cdr3_aa: CASSSGTATYEQYF
cdr3_nt: TGTGCCAGCAGCTCCGGGACGGCTACCTACGAGCAGTACTTC

v_call: TRBV6-5
j_call: TRBJ1-1
clone_size: -
d_call: -
cdr3_aa: CASSYTEGTEAFF
cdr3_nt: TGTGCCAGCAGTTATACAGAAGGCACTGAAGCTTTCTTT

v_call: TRBV5-1
j_call: TRBJ2-2
clone_size: once
d_call: -
cdr3_aa: CASSPPQMVNTGELFF
cdr3_nt: TGCGCCAGCAGCCCCCCGCAGATGGTGAACACCGGGGAGCTGTTTTTT

v_call: TRBV19
j_call: TRBJ2-5
clone_size: -
d_call: -
cdr3_aa: CASSMIARDLQETQYF
cdr3_nt: TGTGCCAGTAGTATGATCGCCAGGGATCTCCAAGAGACCCAGTACTTC

v_call: TRBV6-1
j_call: TRBJ2-1
clone_size: -
d_call: -
cdr3_aa: CATLKPSGSNEQFF
cdr3_nt: TGTGCCACCCTGAAGCCCTCGGGGTCCAATGAGCAGTTCTTC

v_call: TRBV11-2
j_call: TRBJ2-5
clone_size: -
d_call: TRBD2
cdr3_aa: CASRGGQGLWQETQYF
cdr3_nt: TGTGCCAGCCGCGGGGGGCAGGGGCTGTGGCAAGAGACCCAGTACTTC

v_call: TRBV9
j_call: TRBJ2-5
clone_size: -
d_call: TRBD2
cdr3_aa: CASSVQSSGGSQETQYF
cdr3_nt: TGTGCCAGCAGCGTACAATCTAGCGGGGGATCCCAAGAGACCCAGTACTTC

v_call: TRBV11-3
j_call: TRBJ2-3
clone_size: -
d_call: -
cdr3_aa: CASSLVSTGKDTQYF
cdr3_nt: TGTGCCAGCAGCTTAGTTTCTACAGGAAAAGATACGCAGTATTTT

v_call: TRBV30
j_call: TRBJ1-2
clone_size: -
d_call: -
cdr3_aa: CAWRRDSVDYGYTF
cdr3_nt: TGTGCCTGGCGACGGGACTCCGTTGACTATGGCTACACCTTC

v_call: TRBV7-3
j_call: TRBJ2-7
clone_size: -
d_call: TRBD1
cdr3_aa: CASSSPGQGPHEQYF
cdr3_nt: TGTGCCAGCAGCTCCCCCGGACAGGGTCCCCACGAGCAGTACTTC

v_call: TRBV2
j_call: TRBJ1-1
clone_size: -
d_call: -
cdr3_aa: CASREGNTEAFF
cdr3_nt: TGTGCCAGCAGGGAGGGGAACACTGAAGCTTTCTTT

v_call: TRBV6-1
j_call: TRBJ1-5
clone_size: -
d_call: -
cdr3_aa: CASSPTDSNQPQHF
cdr3_nt: TGTGCCAGCAGTCCGACAGATAGCAATCAGCCCCAGCATTTT

v_call: TRBV6-1
j_call: TRBJ1-2
clone_size: -
d_call: -
cdr3_aa: CASNGLSYGYTF
cdr3_nt: TGTGCCAGCAACGGGCTGAGCTATGGCTACACCTTC

v_call: TRBV4-1
j_call: TRBJ2-1
clone_size: once
d_call: TRBD1
cdr3_aa: CASSQGQGINNEQFF
cdr3_nt: TGCGCCAGCAGCCAGGGACAGGGAATCAACAATGAGCAGTTCTTC

v_call: TRBV2
j_call: TRBJ2-3
clone_size: -
d_call: -
cdr3_aa: CASSWEPTGDTDTQYF
cdr3_nt: TGTGCCAGCAGTTGGGAGCCCACAGGCGACACAGATACGCAGTATTTT

v_call: TRBV2
j_call: TRBJ1-5
clone_size: -
d_call: TRBD1
cdr3_aa: CASRETGGSNQPQHF
cdr3_nt: TGTGCCAGCAGGGAGACAGGGGGGAGCAATCAGCCCCAGCATTTT

v_call: TRBV19
j_call: TRBJ1-6
clone_size: -
d_call: -
cdr3_aa: CASSPGRASPLHF
cdr3_nt: TGTGCCAGTTCCCCAGGGAGGGCTTCACCCCTCCACTTT

v_call: TRBV6-1
j_call: TRBJ2-7
clone_size: -
d_call: -
cdr3_aa: CVSSPGALARGEQYF
cdr3_nt: TGTGTCAGCAGCCCCGGGGCCCTAGCCCGGGGGGAGCAGTACTTC